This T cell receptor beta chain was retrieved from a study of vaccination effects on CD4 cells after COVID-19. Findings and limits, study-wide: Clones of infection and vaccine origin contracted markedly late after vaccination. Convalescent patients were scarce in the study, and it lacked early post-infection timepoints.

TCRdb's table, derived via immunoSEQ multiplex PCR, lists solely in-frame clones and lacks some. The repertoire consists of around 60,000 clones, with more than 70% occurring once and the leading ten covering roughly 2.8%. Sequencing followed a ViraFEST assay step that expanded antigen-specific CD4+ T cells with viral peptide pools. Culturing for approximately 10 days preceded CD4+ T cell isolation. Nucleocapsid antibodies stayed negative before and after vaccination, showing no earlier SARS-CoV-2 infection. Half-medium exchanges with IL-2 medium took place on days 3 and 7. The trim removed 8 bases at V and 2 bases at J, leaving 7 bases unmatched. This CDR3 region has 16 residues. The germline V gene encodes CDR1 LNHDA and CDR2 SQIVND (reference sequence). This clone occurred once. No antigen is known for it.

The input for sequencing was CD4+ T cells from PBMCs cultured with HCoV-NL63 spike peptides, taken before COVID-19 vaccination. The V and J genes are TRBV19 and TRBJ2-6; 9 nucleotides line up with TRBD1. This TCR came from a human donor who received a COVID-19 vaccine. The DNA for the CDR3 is TGTGCCAGTGCGGACAGGGGAGGGGCTGGGGCCAACGTCCTGACTTTC. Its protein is CASADRGGAGANVLTF.